This T cell receptor (beta chain) was found in a study of blood T cell repertoires in COVID-19 (dated by TCRdb to 2019 to 2021). Some background on the complete study: Samples covering the acute and convalescent phases of COVID-19 were provided by collaborators in the United States, Italy and Spain. The repertoires were made available in a free public database intended to serve as a resource for research on the immune response to SARS-CoV-2. The material from the prospective study consisted of cDNA or gDNA derived from T cells, B-cell-depleted T cells, or PBMCs. Where HLA class I and class II types were available, the types were taken from metadata supplied by the sample provider, not from assay-based typing. Deeply sampled blood TCRbeta repertoires from subjects exposed to, actively infected with, or recovered from COVID-19 were included in the dataset. Samples came from the ongoing ImmuneRACE study (first 160 participants) plus 1,254 subjects from 6 global collaborators. A de-identified subject ID, COVID-19 status, age in years and sex were almost always included in the sample metadata. The research as a whole found: Clinical and demographic metadata were provided uncurated, with the amount varying by source and participant.

With respect to this clone: Its cognate antigen has yet to be identified. No per-base quality is available; no much larger clone lies one base away.

Each collaborating institution followed its own protocols to collect whole blood in K2EDTA tubes. For TCRbeta analysis, collaborators shipped samples as frozen whole blood, isolated PBMCs, or DNA extracted from either of those sample types. V was cut back by 3 bases and J by 4 bases, leaving a gap of 12 bases between them. From the cysteine through the phenylalanine, the CDR3 covers 14 amino acids. Kept here is only the CDR3 DNA, which spans 42 bases and is read in frame from base 1. According to the germline V gene (reference sequence), CDR1 reads LNHDA and CDR2 reads SQIVND. The immunoSEQ Assay, a bias-controlled multiplex PCR, was used to amplify TCRbeta CDR3 regions from genomic DNA. In the original analysis: The number of nucleated cells in each sample was estimated from the amplification of reference gene primers within the assay. To quantify the absolute abundance of each unique TCRbeta CDR3 rearrangement, sequence reads were collapsed and filtered. For each sample, productive Simpson clonality was calculated as the square root of Simpson's diversity index over productive rearrangements. TCRdb obtained this table from immuneACCESS and retained in-frame rearrangements with V and J assigned. These tables miss some clones; where compared with another copy, unresolved V genes account for less than half of the shortfall, and the remainder is unexplained. V and J calls and clone size are given by that table; D and trimming were obtained from the DNA. This sample lists tens of thousands of clones; roughly 90% were detected once. The leading ten clones occupy about 2.5% of the sample.

The receptor was isolated from a man aged 45 to 65 with acute or convalescent COVID-19. Sequenced input: peripheral blood. The rearrangement combines TRBV19 with TRBJ1-1; the D gene is perhaps TRBD1, on 6 matching bases. The CDR3 region has the sequence CASSIGGPFTEAFF. Here is the DNA: TGTGCCAGTAGTATCGGGGGGCCGTTCACTGAAGCTTTCTTT. The reference TRBV19 and TRBJ1-1 proteins fill in what lies around the CDR3, so the full variable domain reads DGGITQSPKYLFRKEGQNVTLSCEQNLNHDAMYWYRQDPGQGLRLIYYSQIVNDFQKGDIAEGYSVSREKKESFPLTVTSAQKNPTAFYLCASSIGGPFTEAFFGQGTRLTVV.